Listed here is a single T cell receptor (beta chain). Its antigen is unknown. The data were produced by immunoSEQ multiplex PCR, yet TCRdb's version contains in-frame clones alone and is incomplete. This sample has 30,000 to 40,000 clones, with 60% to 85% found just once. Conventional CD4+ T cells were sorted from blood as CD25-low CD127-high cells. This specimen comes from a study of regulatory and conventional T cells in RAG deficiency. Findings of the study overall: These Omenn syndrome Treg sorts may hold peripherally activated cells instead. Treg unique TCR beta sequences were 90 to 100-fold fewer in Omenn syndrome and CID/AS patients than controls. Shannon entropy was markedly lower and Simpson indices higher in RAG-deficient patients than control T-cell subsets.

Germline V gives CDR1 MDHEN, CDR2 SYDVKM. With 5 bases removed from V and 9 bases from J, the gap between germline ends came to 19 bases. This CDR3 has 15 residues. The same sample was also studied in work on regulatory T cells. As that report states: Primers: 52 TRBV forward and 13 TRBJ reverse. Regulatory T cells showed the strongest V-J pair restriction and V/J gene skewing among patient repertoires.

This TCR derives from a human donor in good health. The chain has TRBV28 and TRBJ1-4; perhaps TRBD1 as D (6 bases). Material for sequencing was CD4+ effector T cells sorted from blood. The CDR3 DNA follows: TGTGCCAGCAGTCCCCCCCGGGGGCTGGAGAAAAAACTGTTTTTT. Translating gives CASSPPRGLEKKLFF.